This T cell receptor (beta chain) was sequenced for a study of CD8 T cells in ankylosing spondylitis. Overall study findings and caveats: Earlier work had already found some motif variants in reactive arthritis synovial fluid and blood.

V gave up 4 bases and J gave up 3 bases; unmatched junction bases: 3. Germline assignment: CDR1 SGHRS and CDR2 YFSETQ. The CDR3 is 14 residues long. TCRdb analysed the 5' RACE reads with MiXCR anew, one entry per CDR3 protein. The sample lists about 120,000 distinct CDR3 sequences, approximately 13% seen once, with 2.5% to 3.5% in the top ten. About this clonotype: Its antigen is not identified.

This rearrangement joins TRBV5-1 to TRBJ2-7, with 11 bases fitting TRBD2. The source is a female donor with ankylosing spondylitis or in good health (not recorded which). Material for sequencing was blood, either unsorted or a sorted T cell fraction (not recorded which). The CDR3 here is CASSGTSGDYEQYF. CDR3 in DNA: TGCGCCAGCAGCGGGACTAGCGGTGACTACGAGCAGTACTTC.